This T cell receptor (beta chain) was profiled in a study of naive and memory T cell subsets (dated by TCRdb to the late 2010s). The study in broad terms: Sorted naive and memory T cell subsets from peripheral blood were analyzed in the study using a UMI-based, open-source pipeline for TCR alpha and beta sequencing. IgG serology results and the functional CMV T cell responses were in complete agreement. RNA was DNase-treated and reverse transcribed with TCR constant-region primers, mostly using SuperScript III. What the work shows at the level of the full study, not this receptor alone: The repertoire findings for the naive and memory subsets could not be validated against a ground truth because none was available. RNA-based TCR counts may be influenced by expression changes linked to T cell activation and differentiation. In both CD4 and CD8 cells, going from naive through CM, EM and EMRA, the Gini index went up while Shannon and inverse Simpson diversity went down. Each clonotype was defined as a single alpha or beta chain sequence rather than as a paired alpha/beta receptor. A few larger clonotypes were present in naive repertoires, particularly the CD8 repertoires, and these clonotypes were possibly memory cells re-expressing CD45RA. A power law was followed by TCR abundance, with an exponent that differed between naive and memory subsets but was consistent across the three individuals. After error correction, over 95% of naive TCR sequences appeared only once, giving much steeper abundance distributions than memory subsets.

From the second PCR step on, the TCR alpha and beta chain libraries were amplified in separate reactions. Donor CMV status was determined by IFNgamma production from CD4+ T cells after overnight stimulation of fresh PBMCs with CMV viral lysate. Using Miltenyi beads, CD4 T cells were first positively selected, and CD8 T cells were then positively selected from the CD4-negative fraction. Cells were stained for CD3, CD4, CD8, CD45RA, CD27 and a live/dead dye and were sorted on a BD Aria II into four subsets based on CD45RA and CD27. A few healthy volunteers provided blood, and the blood of each volunteer was split into CD4 and CD8 T cells and then into four differentiation subsets. Around 130 ml of peripheral blood was collected from each donor, and PBMC were isolated by Ficoll-Paque PLUS density-gradient centrifugation. After sorting, cells were lysed in RLT buffer, RNA was extracted using a Qiagen RNeasy kit, and the extracted RNA was stored at -80 degrees C.

The library was prepared using UMI-ligation and nested PCR. The beta constant-region primer consisted of an equimolar mixture of two oligonucleotides that together covered TRBC1 and TRBC2. T4 RNA ligase 1 ligated a single-stranded oligonucleotide carrying the SP2 primer and a 12-nucleotide UMI to the cDNA 3' end. Four rounds of PCR were used to amplify ligated cDNA, with nested alpha and beta constant-region primers being used together with the SP2 primer. The ligation reaction was kept at 16 degrees C for 20-24 hours. PCR2 was typically performed as a SYBR Green qPCR and was stopped at a predetermined threshold so that over-amplification was prevented. Every purification after the first one was done using Agencourt AMPure XP magnetic beads. Library quantification was done by Qubit, followed by a TapeStation check on which the main peak was expected at around 650 bp. Pooled libraries were sequenced on an Illumina MiSeq using v2 2x251 paired-end kits, and typically about 0.95-2.1 million reads were obtained per sample. Each sample library was pooled at 4 nM, and roughly 5-8% PhiX was included to improve cluster recognition. The original methods were these. Using tag matching that tolerated one base-pair mismatch, Decombinator assigned V and J genes to FASTQ reads that had been processed by Demultiplexor. Collapsinator used UMIs to correct both sequencing errors and frequency errors arising from PCR heterogeneity. TCRs were translated and CDR3s were extracted from the conserved cysteine to the FGXG phenylalanine by CDR3Translator, with non-productive sequences being flagged. Gini, Shannon entropy and inverse Simpson indices were calculated on repertoires that had been subsampled to equal numbers of UMI-defined TCRs. Within the linear range, a power law was fitted to clonotype abundance distributions using maximum likelihood. Similar UMI counts, unique TCR numbers and clonal distributions were obtained with the pipeline and with MIGEC on one naive CD8 sample. One analysis removed from the naive repertoire any naive TCRs that were also found in any memory subset from the same donor. The repertoires were searched for 7,000 to 8,000 CMV-associated CDR3 sequences that had been compiled from VDJdb and a published dataset. TCRdb reprocessing: public reads trimmed at Q25 with fastp, clones called with MiXCR, in-frame beta chains kept. CDR3 protein duplicates are merged, each entry listing the most common genes and DNA. These V and J calls derive from TCRdb rather than the authors' analysis. The sample table contains roughly 140,000 distinct CDR3 sequences; only one count was recorded for about 17% of them. The biggest ten clones account for just over 0.14% of the sample.

CDR1 is given as SNHLY and CDR2 as FYNNEI, both from the germline V gene. V loses 4 bases at its end and J loses 6 bases; junction bases beyond the gene matches: 10. The CDR3 spans 18 residues, from the cysteine through the phenylalanine. The CDR3 DNA has 54 bases and is translated from base 1. This clonotype appeared a few times. Its recognized antigen is unknown. Base qualities are not recorded, but no much larger clone differs from it by a single base. The origin of this receptor is a human donor in good health. Material: naive CD4+ T cells from blood. Explained via the paper, the cell subset or site label denotes: naive T cells, CD45RA high CD27+. The chain uses TRBV2 and TRBJ2-2; TRBD2 fits 14 bases in the junction. The CDR3 corresponds to CASSVPGLAGAGAGELFF. The nucleotide sequence is TGTGCCAGCAGTGTACCGGGACTAGCGGGAGCAGGCGCCGGGGAGCTGTTTTTT.